The 32 T cell receptor beta chains below were found in one sample sequenced in a study of low-dose radiotherapy and immunotherapy resistance in tumors. Time point described: after trial treatment. Treatment reported: LDRT plus nivolumab, ipilimumab, low-dose cyclophosphamide and aspirin (RACIN trial). TCR amplification used around 19 PCR cycles, a constant-region primer and a V-primer adapter. One entry per CDR3 protein, called by TCRdb with MiXCR from the reads. Of some 52,000 distinct CDR3 sequences listed, around 34% are singletons. The sequencing used PBMCs, collected after low-dose radiotherapy plus immunotherapy. The receptors were sampled from a male donor with rectosigmoid adenocarcinoma.

The CDR3 DNA reads TGTGCCAGCAGCATGGGACAGGGAAACGAGCAGTACTTC. It yields the protein CASSMGQGNEQYF. This chain uses TRBV13 with TRBJ2-7; TRBD1 matches at 9 bases. The CDR3 sequence is 13 residues long. CDR1 is PRHDT and CDR2 is FYEKMQ in the germline V gene (reference sequence). V was clipped by 5 bases and J by 5 bases; unmatched bases: 4.

This clonotype was seen a few times. The chain has TRBV10-3 and TRBJ2-7, with 14 bases fitting TRBD2. Germline loops: CDR1 ENHRY, CDR2 SYGVKD. This CDR3 has 13 amino acids. The trim removed 8 bases at V and 4 bases at J, leaving 1 base unmatched. CDR3 region: CAIGTSGSYEQYF. The CDR3, as DNA: TGTGCCATCGGGACTAGCGGGAGTTACGAGCAGTACTTC.

This chain uses TRBV24-1 with TRBJ2-1; 9 nucleotides agree with TRBD1. V dropped 4 bases and J dropped 2; count of bases not matched to a gene: 2. The CDR3 totals 15 residues. The V gene's germline CDR1 is KGHDR and CDR2 SFDVKD. The CDR3 DNA is TGTGCCACCAGTGACCGACAGGGGGCCTACAATGAGCAGTTCTTC. As protein: CATSDRQGAYNEQFF.

This clonotype has a handful of counts. A far larger clone is one base from this, pointing to a likely read error. This chain uses TRBV28 with TRBJ2-1, with D possibly TRBD2 on 6 matching bases. This CDR3 comprises 16 residues. V lost 6 bases and J lost 10, with 25 bases in between. Germline V gene data show CDR1 as MDHEN and CDR2 as SYDVKM. The CDR3 protein is CASSSVEGVPSYEQFF. CDR3 in DNA: TGTGCCAGCAGCTCGGTGGAGGGCGTCCCCTCCTACGAGCAGTTCTTC.

The sample holds many counts of this clonotype. The chain employs TRBV24-1 and TRBJ2-2, with 7 bases aligning to TRBD1. Losses at the gene ends were 0 bases for V and 4 bases for J; bases not matched to a gene: 4. The germline V gene encodes CDR1 KGHDR and CDR2 SFDVKD. The CDR3 is 16 residues long. In DNA form, the CDR3 reads TGTGCCACCAGTGATTTGTGGACAGGCGGCACCGGGGAGCTGTTTTTT. Residues: CATSDLWTGGTGELFF.

The chain is built from TRBV6-2 or TRBV6-3 and TRBJ1-4; D is perhaps TRBD1 (6 bases). The V and J ends lost 8 bases and 5 bases respectively, with 24 bases between them. CDR3 length equals 17 residues. Germline-derived CDR1 and CDR2 are MNHEY and SVGEGT. CDR3 in amino acids: CASGPRGQNVVNEKLFF. In DNA form, the CDR3 reads TGTGCCAGCGGTCCACGGGGACAAAACGTAGTAAATGAAAAACTGTTTTTT.

This clonotype has ten or more counts. This rearrangement joins TRBV7-9 to TRBJ2-1; 8 positions match TRBD2. CDR1 and CDR2 (germline): SEHNR, FQNEAQ (reference sequence). The J segment lost 0 bases and the V segment lost 3 bases, leaving 4 bases of the junction unmatched. The CDR3 length is 16 residues. The CDR3 DNA reads as TGTGCCAGCAGCTTCCCGGGGGGGAGCTCCTACAATGAGCAGTTCTTC. This encodes CASSFPGGSSYNEQFF.

Ten or more counts support this clonotype. The chain combines TRBV20-1 with TRBJ2-7, with D unclear. Per germline, CDR1 DFQATT and CDR2 SNEGSKA (reference sequence). This CDR3 spans 13 amino acids. Trimming stripped 0 bases from V and 2 bases from J, with 8 bases between. The CDR3 region has the DNA TGCAGTGCTAGAGAGAGGCGAACCTACGAGCAGTACTTC. Amino acids: CSARERRTYEQYF.

The chain's CDR3 is CASSLLGQKAFF. The DNA for the CDR3 is TGTGCCAGCAGTTTATTGGGGCAGAAAGCTTTCTTT. The chain uses TRBV28 and TRBJ1-1, with a possible D match to TRBD1 (5 bases). V shed 1 base and J shed 9 bases, with 9 bases lying between them. The V gene's germline CDR1 is MDHEN and CDR2 SYDVKM. This CDR3 has 12 residues.

This clonotype appeared many times. The chain joins TRBV5-1 to TRBJ1-6; TRBD1 agrees at 8 bases. There are 15 residues in the CDR3. Trimming at V came to 0 bases and at J to 10 bases, leaving 6 bases not matched to a gene. Germline CDR1 reads SGHRS; CDR2 reads YFSETQ. This CDR3 reads CASSLGQGLLSPLHF. CDR3 sequence (DNA): TGCGCCAGCAGCTTGGGACAGGGGTTGTTATCACCCCTCCACTTT.

This clonotype was observed at least ten times. This sequence joins TRBV6-5 and TRBJ2-3, with 8 bases that match TRBD2. V dropped 6 bases and J dropped 3; count of bases not matched to a gene: 8. The CDR3 spans 15 residues. Germline CDR1 MNHEY, CDR2 SVGAGI. The CDR3 region is CASSRTSGGTDTQYF. The CDR3 nucleotides are TGTGCCAGCAGCCGCACAAGCGGGGGAACAGATACGCAGTATTTT.

The J gene is TRBJ2-1, the V gene TRBV12-3 or TRBV12-4; TRBD2 agrees at 10 bases. This CDR3 spans 16 amino acids. The ends lost 4 bases at V and 6 bases at J; junction bases unmatched: 9. CDR3 nucleotide sequence: TGTGCCAGCAGTTCCTCGAGCGGGAGGGGGGGCAATGAGCAGTTCTTC. This gives the protein CASSSSSGRGGNEQFF.

This clonotype was picked up a small number of times. A much larger clone differs by one base, so this may be a read error. This rearrangement joins TRBV25-1 to TRBJ2-1; a possible D gene is TRBD2 (6 bases). CDR1 is MGHDK and CDR2 is SYGVNS in the germline V gene. The CDR3 extends over 15 amino acids. The CDR3 DNA sequence: TGTGCCAGCAGTGAAACAGTTAGCGGCTACAATGGGCAGTTCTTC. Translating it yields CASSETVSGYNGQFF.

This clonotype was seen ten or more times. The chain is built from TRBV29-1 and TRBJ2-1; 7 positions agree with TRBD2. V was pared by 3 bases and J by 9 bases, with 5 bases of the junction left unmatched. This CDR3 contains 12 residues. CDR1 is SQVTM, CDR2 ANQGSEA, per germline. The CDR3 region is CSVESGASEQFF. As DNA, the CDR3 is TGCAGCGTTGAGAGCGGGGCCAGTGAGCAGTTCTTC.

The chain is built from TRBV11-2 and TRBJ2-7, with 7 bases that match TRBD1. The V gene end was trimmed by 7 bases and the J gene end by 0 bases; junction bases not matched to a gene: 9. Looked up from germline, CDR1 is SGHAT and CDR2 is FQNNGV. This CDR3 contains 15 residues. The CDR3 DNA follows: TGTGCCAGCACCACGGACAGGATCCTCTCCTACGAGCAGTACTTC. It codes for CASTTDRILSYEQYF.

The chain uses TRBV20-1 and TRBJ2-3; TRBD2 agrees at 9 bases. CDR3 length: 15 residues. J lost 0 bases, V lost 3 bases, and 4 bases had no gene match. Germline assignment: CDR1 DFQATT and CDR2 SNEGSKA (reference sequence). CDR3 residues: CSASLTSGSTDTQYF. As DNA, the CDR3 is TGCAGTGCTAGCCTTACTAGCGGGAGCACAGATACGCAGTATTTT.

This clonotype has at least ten counts. The chain employs TRBV29-1 and TRBJ2-1; 7 bases line up with TRBD2. J was trimmed by 4 bases and V by 0 bases; bases with no gene match: 6. This CDR3 contains 15 residues. From germline, CDR1 is SQVTM and CDR2 ANQGSEA. The CDR3 DNA reads TGCAGCGTTGAAGATGCTAGGCGGGGGTACAATGAGCAGTTCTTC. Encoded protein: CSVEDARRGYNEQFF.

The V call is TRBV3-1, the J call TRBJ2-5, with TRBD1 identical over 7 bases. CDR1 and CDR2 (germline): LGHDT, YNNKEL (reference sequence). J was trimmed by 1 base and V by 1 base; bases with no gene match: 3. CDR3 size: 15 residues. In DNA form, the CDR3 reads TGTGCCAGCAGCCAAGTAACAGGGGCCCAAGAGACCCAGTACTTC. Translated, it gives CASSQVTGAQETQYF.

V is TRBV6-1 and J is TRBJ2-3, with TRBD2 matching over 12 bases. From germline, CDR1 is MNHNS and CDR2 SASEGT. CDR3 length: 17 residues. V gave up 5 bases and J gave up 5 bases; unmatched junction bases: 11. As DNA, the CDR3 is TGTGCCAGCAGTTACCGCCGACTAGCGGGGGATGAAGATACGCAGTATTTT. This sequence encodes CASSYRRLAGDEDTQYF.

Note on this clonotype: One junction end disagrees with the germline gene, perhaps due to a read error. The genes are TRBV3-1 and TRBJ1-2; no clear D. Germline V lookup: CDR1 LGHDT, CDR2 YNNKEL (reference sequence). The CDR3 is made up of 12 amino acids. The CDR3 reads CASSPLNFGYTF. Here the CDR3 DNA reads TGTGCCAGCAGCCCCTTAAACTTTGGCTACACCTTC.

This clonotype has at least ten counts. The rearrangement links TRBV3-1 to TRBJ2-5, with 7 nucleotides matching TRBD1. The J segment lost 2 bases and the V segment lost 1 base, leaving 4 bases of the junction unmatched. CDR3 length equals 15 residues. Per germline, CDR1 LGHDT and CDR2 YNNKEL (reference sequence). CDR3 protein: CASSQGMGQQETQYF. The CDR3 DNA follows: TGTGCCAGCAGCCAAGGGATGGGACAGCAAGAGACCCAGTACTTC.

In its sample, this clonotype was seen a few times. V gene TRBV3-1 combines with J gene TRBJ2-7; no clear D. CDR1 and CDR2 (germline): LGHDT, YNNKEL (reference sequence). CDR3 length: 14 amino acids. V gave up 1 base and J gave up 0 bases, with 7 bases separating them. As DNA, the CDR3 is TGTGCCAGCAGCCAAGGACTGCACTCCTACGAGCAGTACTTC. Amino acids: CASSQGLHSYEQYF.

This clonotype came up many times. The chain is built from TRBV2 and TRBJ2-7, with 12 bases matching TRBD1. The trim removed 6 bases at V and 6 bases at J, leaving 3 bases unmatched. Germline CDR1 is SNHLY and CDR2 is FYNNEI. This CDR3 spans 13 amino acids. The CDR3 nucleotides are TGTGCCAGCAGGGGACAGGGGGCCGGCGAGCAGTACTTC. It translates to CASRGQGAGEQYF.

This clonotype appeared many times. The chain joins TRBV28 to TRBJ2-5; tentative D call: TRBD2 (7 bases). The CDR3 has 13 residues. Trimming shortened V by 3 bases and J by 5 bases, and 10 bases separated the two germline ends. The germline V gene has CDR1 MDHEN and CDR2 SYDVKM. CDR3 bases: TGTGCCAGCAGTTTCGGGGGGCAGGAGACCCAGTACTTC. Its protein is CASSFGGQETQYF.

This clonotype has at least ten counts. The chain combines TRBV29-1 with TRBJ2-1; possibly TRBD2 for D (5 bases). The germline V and J ends were trimmed by 4 bases and 7 bases, with 20 bases remaining between them. The CDR3 length is 15 residues. Germline CDR1 reads SQVTM; CDR2 reads ANQGSEA. CDR3 loop: CSVGGLGQRKNEQFF. DNA for the CDR3: TGCAGCGTTGGAGGGTTAGGCCAGAGGAAAAATGAGCAGTTCTTC.

In its sample, this clonotype is medium-sized (0.01 to 0.1%). The chain employs TRBV28 and TRBJ1-6, with D perhaps matching TRBD1 (6 bases). Germline V gives CDR1 MDHEN, CDR2 SYDVKM. V was pared by 7 bases and J by 10 bases, with 14 bases between. The CDR3 covers 13 residues. CDR3 nucleotides: TGTGCCAGCACAGACAGGACGCGCTCACCCCTCCACTTT. Encoded protein: CASTDRTRSPLHF.

This clonotype was observed many times. This chain links TRBV3-1 with TRBJ2-1, with 8 nucleotides matching TRBD1. Germline lookup yields CDR1 LGHDT and CDR2 YNNKEL (reference sequence). Trimming cost V 3 bases and J 5 bases; bases outside gene matches: 12. The CDR3 contains 17 residues. CDR3 loop: CASSQYGGDRSNNEQFF. CDR3 DNA sequence: TGTGCCAGCAGCCAGTACGGAGGGGACAGGTCAAACAATGAGCAGTTCTTC.

This clonotype has a count of ten or more. V gene TRBV5-1 combines with J gene TRBJ2-7; 9 bases align to TRBD2. V lost 0 bases and J lost 4; bases outside the gene matches: 11. The CDR3 is 17 residues long. CDR1 is SGHRS, CDR2 YFSETQ, per germline. In nucleotides, the CDR3 is TGCGCCAGCAGCTTGGACGGACTAGCGCGGGAGGGGTACGAGCAGTACTTC. It specifies CASSLDGLAREGYEQYF.

By share of the sample, this clonotype is medium-sized. The V and J genes are TRBV28 and TRBJ2-7; the match to TRBD2 covers 7 bases. In germline, CDR1 is MDHEN, CDR2 SYDVKM. The CDR3 sequence is 12 residues long. CDR3 in DNA: TGTGCGACCAGAGGACTAGTGTACGAGCAGTACTTC. It translates to CATRGLVYEQYF.

The chain is built from TRBV20-1 and TRBJ1-3; D is uncertain. The V end was cut by 5 bases, the J end by 0 bases, with 8 bases between. Per germline, CDR1 DFQATT and CDR2 SNEGSKA (reference sequence). The CDR3 is 13 residues long. The CDR3 spells CSAPWGSGNTIYF. Here the CDR3 DNA reads TGCAGTGCTCCCTGGGGCTCTGGAAACACCATATATTTT.

Judged by abundance, this clonotype is medium-sized. The chain uses TRBV28 and TRBJ1-3; 7 nucleotides line up with TRBD1. Germline CDR1 MDHEN, CDR2 SYDVKM. After removal of 6 bases from V and 6 bases from J, the junction contained 8 bases not matched to a gene. This CDR3 is built from 14 residues. The CDR3 sequence is CASSSEDRPNTIYF. CDR3 in DNA: TGTGCCAGCAGCTCAGAGGACAGGCCAAACACCATATATTTT.

This clonotype was seen many times. V gene TRBV19 combines with J gene TRBJ1-2; D ambiguous. This CDR3 is 12 amino acids long. Germline V gives CDR1 LNHDA, CDR2 SQIVND (reference sequence). The ends were cut back, 8 bases at V and 4 bases at J, with 11 bases in the middle. CDR3 in amino acids: CASSDGVYGYTF. For the CDR3, the DNA is TGTGCCAGTTCGGACGGTGTCTATGGCTACACCTTC.